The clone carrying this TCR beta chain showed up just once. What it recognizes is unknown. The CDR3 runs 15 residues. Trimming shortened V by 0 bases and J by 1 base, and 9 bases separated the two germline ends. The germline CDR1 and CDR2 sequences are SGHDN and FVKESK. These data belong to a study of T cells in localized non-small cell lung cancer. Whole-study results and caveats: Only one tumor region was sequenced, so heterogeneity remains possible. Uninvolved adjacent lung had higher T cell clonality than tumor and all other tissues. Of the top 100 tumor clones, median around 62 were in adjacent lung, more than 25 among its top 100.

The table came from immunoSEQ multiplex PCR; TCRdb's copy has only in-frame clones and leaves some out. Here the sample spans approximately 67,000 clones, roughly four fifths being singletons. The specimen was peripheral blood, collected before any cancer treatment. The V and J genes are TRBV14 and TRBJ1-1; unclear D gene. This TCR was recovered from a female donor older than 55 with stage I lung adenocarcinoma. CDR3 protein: CASSQEWGGNTEAFF. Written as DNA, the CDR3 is TGTGCCAGCAGCCAAGAGTGGGGAGGGAACACTGAAGCTTTCTTT.